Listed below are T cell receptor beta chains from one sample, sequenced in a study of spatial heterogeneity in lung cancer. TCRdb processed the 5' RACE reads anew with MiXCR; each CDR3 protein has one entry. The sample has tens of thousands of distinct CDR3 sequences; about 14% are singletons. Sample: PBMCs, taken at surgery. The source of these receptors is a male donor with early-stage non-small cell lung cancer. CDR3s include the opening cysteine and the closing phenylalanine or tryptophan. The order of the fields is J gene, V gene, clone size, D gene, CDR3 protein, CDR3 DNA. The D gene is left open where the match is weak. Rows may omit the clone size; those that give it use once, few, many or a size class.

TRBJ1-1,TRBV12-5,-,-,CASGLPKETKGPWRTTEAFF,TGTGCTAGTGGTTTGCCCAAAGAGACCAAAGGACCCTGGAGGACCACTGAAGCTTTCTTT
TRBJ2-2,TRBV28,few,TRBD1,CASSPDRGGLFF,TGTGCCAGCAGTCCTGACAGGGGTGGGCTGTTTTTT
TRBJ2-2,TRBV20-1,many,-,CSARDREVTGELFF,TGCAGTGCTAGAGACAGGGAGGTGACCGGGGAGCTGTTTTTT
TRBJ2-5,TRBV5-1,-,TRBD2,CASRFLAGVQETQYF,TGCGCCAGCAGGTTTCTAGCGGGAGTTCAAGAGACCCAGTACTTC
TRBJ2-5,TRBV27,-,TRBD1,CASSATGGEGETQYF,TGTGCCAGCAGTGCCACAGGGGGAGAGGGAGAGACCCAGTACTTC
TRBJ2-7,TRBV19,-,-,CASRGGAEGYEQYF,TGTGCCAGTAGGGGCGGGGCCGAAGGATACGAGCAGTACTTC
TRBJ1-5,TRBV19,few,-,CASSILGNSNQPQHF,TGTGCCAGTAGTATCCTAGGGAATAGCAATCAGCCCCAGCATTTT
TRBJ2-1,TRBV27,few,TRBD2,CASSPQIPTSGESQGSYNEQFF,TGTGCCAGCAGTCCTCAGATACCGACTAGCGGGGAGTCCCAGGGCTCCTACAATGAGCAGTTCTTC
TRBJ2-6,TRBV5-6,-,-,CASSFGTGANVLTF,TGTGCCAGCAGCTTTGGGACTGGGGCCAACGTCCTGACTTTC
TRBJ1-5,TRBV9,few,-,CASSGSNQPQHF,TGTGCCAGCAGCGGCAGCAATCAGCCCCAGCATTTT
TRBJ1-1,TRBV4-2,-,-,CASSQAGKAFF,TGTGCCAGCAGCCAGGCTGGGAAAGCTTTCTTT